These T cell receptor beta chains were read from a single sample in a study of blood T cell repertoires in COVID-19. Using immunoSEQ multiplex PCR, the repertoire was profiled, and TCRdb retains in-frame clones only, with some absent. The sample holds about 290,000 clones, 89% seen once. The sample taken for sequencing was peripheral blood. The receptors originated from a woman under 40 with COVID-19, enrolled during active disease. CDR3s include the opening cysteine and the closing phenylalanine or tryptophan. Each record gives: D gene, clone size, V gene, J gene, CDR3 DNA, CDR3 protein. The D gene is left open where the match is weak. Clone sizes are given selectively: once, few, many, or a class where the clone is expanded.

d_call: .; clone_size: once; v_call: TRBV28; j_call: TRBJ1-2; cdr3_nt: TGTGCCAGCACTGACCCGGGAGGAAACTATGGCTACACCTTC; cdr3_aa: CASTDPGGNYGYTF
d_call: TRBD2; clone_size: .; v_call: TRBV3-1/TRBV3-2; j_call: TRBJ2-5; cdr3_nt: TGTGCCAGCAGCCGTGGGACTAGCGGGGCCCCGTACTTC; cdr3_aa: CASSRGTSGAPYF
d_call: .; clone_size: once; v_call: TRBV12-5; j_call: TRBJ2-1; cdr3_nt: TGTGCTAGTGGTTTCAGGGCCTACTCCTACAATGAGCAGTTCTTC; cdr3_aa: CASGFRAYSYNEQFF
d_call: .; clone_size: .; v_call: TRBV9; j_call: TRBJ2-2; cdr3_nt: TGTGCCAGCAGCGAGGGAGTGGTGCCCGGGGAGCTGTTTTTT; cdr3_aa: CASSEGVVPGELFF
d_call: TRBD1; clone_size: .; v_call: TRBV28; j_call: TRBJ1-2; cdr3_nt: TGTGCCAGCAGTTTACTCAGGACAGGGTTTAAGGGTGGCTACACCTTC; cdr3_aa: CASSLLRTGFKGGYTF
d_call: .; clone_size: .; v_call: TRBV5-1; j_call: TRBJ1-3; cdr3_nt: TGCGCCAGCAGCTTGGCGTCCTCTGGAAACACCATATATTTT; cdr3_aa: CASSLASSGNTIYF
d_call: TRBD1; clone_size: .; v_call: TRBV5-5; j_call: TRBJ2-3; cdr3_nt: TGTGCCAGCAGCCCAAGGACAGGGACCCCCAGGATGGCGGATACGCAGTATTTT; cdr3_aa: CASSPRTGTPRMADTQYF
d_call: .; clone_size: .; v_call: TRBV7-9; j_call: TRBJ2-2; cdr3_nt: TGTGCCAGCAGCCCTGACAGTACCACCGGGGAGCTGTTTTTT; cdr3_aa: CASSPDSTTGELFF
d_call: .; clone_size: .; v_call: TRBV12-5; j_call: TRBJ1-5; cdr3_nt: TGTGCTAGTGGTTTGGTAGCGGGGGCGGAGGGCAATCAGCCCCAGCATTTT; cdr3_aa: CASGLVAGAEGNQPQHF
d_call: .; clone_size: .; v_call: TRBV9; j_call: TRBJ2-5; cdr3_nt: TGTGCCAGCAGCCCCCTTGGGCGGACCCAGTACTTC; cdr3_aa: CASSPLGRTQYF
d_call: .; clone_size: .; v_call: TRBV3-1/TRBV3-2; j_call: TRBJ1-2; cdr3_nt: TGTGCCAGCAGCTCTACGACCCTGAGGACCTTC; cdr3_aa: CASSSTTLRTF
d_call: TRBD1; clone_size: .; v_call: TRBV7-8; j_call: TRBJ1-5; cdr3_nt: TGTGCCAGCAGCATAGACAGGGACCAGCCCCAGCATTTT; cdr3_aa: CASSIDRDQPQHF
d_call: .; clone_size: .; v_call: TRBV29-1; j_call: TRBJ1-2; cdr3_nt: TGCAGCGAATATTCAGGGGACGACTATGGCTACACCTTC; cdr3_aa: CSEYSGDDYGYTF
d_call: .; clone_size: .; v_call: TRBV7-9; j_call: TRBJ1-5; cdr3_nt: TGTGCCAGCAGCTTAGGGCCAACCCAGTCGCATTTT; cdr3_aa: CASSLGPTQSHF
d_call: TRBD2; clone_size: .; v_call: TRBV19; j_call: TRBJ2-5; cdr3_nt: TGTGCCAGTAGTAAAGCGGGGGGCTCGGTGGAGACCCAGTACTTC; cdr3_aa: CASSKAGGSVETQYF
d_call: .; clone_size: .; v_call: TRBV24-1; j_call: TRBJ2-7; cdr3_nt: TGTGCCACCAGTGATAGGGGGAAACAATACGAGCAGTACTTC; cdr3_aa: CATSDRGKQYEQYF
d_call: .; clone_size: .; v_call: TRBV27; j_call: TRBJ1-2; cdr3_nt: TGTGCCAGCAGTTTATCGGGGAGCTATGGCTACACCTTC; cdr3_aa: CASSLSGSYGYTF
d_call: .; clone_size: .; v_call: TRBV28; j_call: TRBJ1-2; cdr3_nt: TGTGCCATCCTTTCTTGGGAGTATGGCTACACCTTC; cdr3_aa: CAILSWEYGYTF
d_call: TRBD1; clone_size: .; v_call: TRBV18; j_call: TRBJ2-7; cdr3_nt: TGTGCCAGCTCACCAATCCCAGGGGGCAACTATAACGAGCAGTACTTC; cdr3_aa: CASSPIPGGNYNEQYF
d_call: TRBD1; clone_size: .; v_call: TRBV4-1; j_call: TRBJ1-4; cdr3_nt: TGCGCCAGCAGCCAGGTAGGGGGCGAAAAACTGTTTTTT; cdr3_aa: CASSQVGGEKLFF
d_call: .; clone_size: .; v_call: TRBV2; j_call: TRBJ1-2; cdr3_nt: TGTGCCAGCAGAATAGGACAGCATGGCTACACCTTC; cdr3_aa: CASRIGQHGYTF
d_call: .; clone_size: .; v_call: TRBV4-2; j_call: TRBJ1-1; cdr3_nt: TGTGCCAGCAGCCAGCTACCTCCGGGGGGGCCTGAAGCTTTCTTT; cdr3_aa: CASSQLPPGGPEAFF
d_call: TRBD1; clone_size: .; v_call: TRBV15; j_call: TRBJ1-5; cdr3_nt: TGTGCCACCAGCGGATTACAGGGGGGCAATCAGCCCCAGCATTTT; cdr3_aa: CATSGLQGGNQPQHF
d_call: TRBD1; clone_size: .; v_call: TRBV28; j_call: TRBJ1-5; cdr3_nt: TGTGCCAGCAGCTCGGGACAGAATCAGCCCCAGCATTTT; cdr3_aa: CASSSGQNQPQHF
d_call: TRBD1; clone_size: .; v_call: TRBV7-9; j_call: TRBJ1-5; cdr3_nt: TGTGCCAGCAGCCGGACAGGGGTCGTTAATCAGCCCCAGCATTTT; cdr3_aa: CASSRTGVVNQPQHF
d_call: .; clone_size: .; v_call: TRBV6-1; j_call: TRBJ1-2; cdr3_nt: TGTGCCAGCAGTGACCCTTCGACACGGATTAGGAATGGCTACACCTTC; cdr3_aa: CASSDPSTRIRNGYTF
d_call: .; clone_size: .; v_call: TRBV2; j_call: TRBJ1-2; cdr3_nt: TGTGCCAGCAGTGAATCGTGGCAGACAGTCTATGGCTACACCTTC; cdr3_aa: CASSESWQTVYGYTF
d_call: TRBD1; clone_size: .; v_call: TRBV6-5; j_call: TRBJ2-1; cdr3_nt: TGTGCCAGCAGGAAAGGGGACAGGGGGCGAAATGAGCAGTTCTTC; cdr3_aa: CASRKGDRGRNEQFF
d_call: .; clone_size: .; v_call: TRBV4-2; j_call: TRBJ1-2; cdr3_nt: TGTGCCAGCAGGTCCAGGGGAGCGTCTGGCTACACCTTC; cdr3_aa: CASRSRGASGYTF
d_call: .; clone_size: .; v_call: TRBV4-2; j_call: TRBJ1-3; cdr3_nt: TGTGCCAGCAGCCAAGCGGGGGAACCTGGAAACACCATATATTTT; cdr3_aa: CASSQAGEPGNTIYF
d_call: .; clone_size: .; v_call: TRBV4-2; j_call: TRBJ2-4; cdr3_nt: TGTGCCAGCAGCCAAGAAGCTAGCAATAAAAACATTCAGTACTTC; cdr3_aa: CASSQEASNKNIQYF
d_call: .; clone_size: few; v_call: TRBV9; j_call: TRBJ1-1; cdr3_nt: TGTGCCAGCAGCGTCTCGGGGAGATTCACTGAAGCTTTCTTT; cdr3_aa: CASSVSGRFTEAFF
d_call: TRBD2; clone_size: .; v_call: TRBV7-6; j_call: TRBJ2-7; cdr3_nt: TGTGCCAGCAGCTTGGGGACTAGCGGGGGGGCCGACGAGCAGTACTTC; cdr3_aa: CASSLGTSGGADEQYF
d_call: .; clone_size: .; v_call: TRBV12-3/TRBV12-4; j_call: TRBJ1-5; cdr3_nt: TGTGCCACTTCTGGAGGGGGCAATCAGCCCCAGCATTTT; cdr3_aa: CATSGGGNQPQHF
d_call: .; clone_size: .; v_call: TRBV3-1/TRBV3-2; j_call: TRBJ1-2; cdr3_nt: TGTGCCAGCAGCCAAGATCGGGGGTCACGCTATGGCTACACCTTC; cdr3_aa: CASSQDRGSRYGYTF
d_call: .; clone_size: .; v_call: TRBV7-9; j_call: TRBJ2-3; cdr3_nt: TGTGCCAGCAGCCTGAGGAGTGGGGGGGCAGGGGATACGCAGTATTTT; cdr3_aa: CASSLRSGGAGDTQYF
d_call: TRBD2; clone_size: .; v_call: TRBV3-1/TRBV3-2; j_call: TRBJ2-5; cdr3_nt: TGTGCCAGCAGCCCTAGCGGGGGGTACCAAGAGACCCAGTACTTC; cdr3_aa: CASSPSGGYQETQYF
d_call: .; clone_size: few; v_call: TRBV11-2; j_call: TRBJ1-5; cdr3_nt: TGTGCCAGCAGTATACCGGGGAACGGACAGCCCCAGCATTTT; cdr3_aa: CASSIPGNGQPQHF
d_call: TRBD1; clone_size: .; v_call: TRBV6-5; j_call: TRBJ1-1; cdr3_nt: TGTGCCAGCAGGGGAGGGACAGGGACGACTGAAGCTTTCTTT; cdr3_aa: CASRGGTGTTEAFF
d_call: .; clone_size: once; v_call: TRBV19; j_call: TRBJ2-7; cdr3_nt: TGTGCCAGTAGTATCGGGAGCTCCTACGAGCAGTACTTC; cdr3_aa: CASSIGSSYEQYF
d_call: TRBD2; clone_size: .; v_call: TRBV5-1; j_call: TRBJ2-5; cdr3_nt: TGCGCCACCCGCCTCTCTACTAGCGGTCAAGAGACCCAGTACTTC; cdr3_aa: CATRLSTSGQETQYF
d_call: TRBD2; clone_size: .; v_call: TRBV11-3; j_call: TRBJ2-1; cdr3_nt: TGTGCCAGCAGCTTTTCCCGGCTAGCGGGGGTGGATGAGCAGTTCTTC; cdr3_aa: CASSFSRLAGVDEQFF
d_call: .; clone_size: .; v_call: TRBV30; j_call: TRBJ1-1; cdr3_nt: TGTGCCTGGAGTAGGGGCACTGAAGCTTTCTTT; cdr3_aa: CAWSRGTEAFF
d_call: .; clone_size: .; v_call: TRBV5-1; j_call: TRBJ1-6; cdr3_nt: TGCGCCAGCAGCTTGGGGCAGTATAATTCACCCCTCCACTTT; cdr3_aa: CASSLGQYNSPLHF
d_call: TRBD2; clone_size: .; v_call: TRBV3-1/TRBV3-2; j_call: TRBJ2-3; cdr3_nt: TGTGCCAGCAGCCCTCATGGAGGGCGGGGGACCACAGATACGCAGTATTTT; cdr3_aa: CASSPHGGRGTTDTQYF